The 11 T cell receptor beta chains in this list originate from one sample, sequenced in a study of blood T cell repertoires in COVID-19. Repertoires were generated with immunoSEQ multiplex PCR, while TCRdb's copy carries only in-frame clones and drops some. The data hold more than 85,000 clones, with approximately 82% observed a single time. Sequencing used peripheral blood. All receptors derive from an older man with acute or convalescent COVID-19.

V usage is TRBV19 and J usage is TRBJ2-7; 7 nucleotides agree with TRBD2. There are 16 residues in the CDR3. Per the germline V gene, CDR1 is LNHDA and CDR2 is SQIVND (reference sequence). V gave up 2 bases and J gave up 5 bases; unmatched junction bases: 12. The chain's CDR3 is CASSISRGVTRHEQYF. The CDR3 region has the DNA TGTGCCAGTAGTATATCCCGGGGGGTAACCCGGCACGAGCAGTACTTC.

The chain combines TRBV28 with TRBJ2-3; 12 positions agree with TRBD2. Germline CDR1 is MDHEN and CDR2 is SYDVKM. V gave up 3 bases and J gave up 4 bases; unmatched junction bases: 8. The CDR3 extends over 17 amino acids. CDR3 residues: CASSFALAGGGSDTQYF. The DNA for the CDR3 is TGTGCCAGCAGTTTTGCCCTAGCGGGAGGGGGGTCAGATACGCAGTATTTT.

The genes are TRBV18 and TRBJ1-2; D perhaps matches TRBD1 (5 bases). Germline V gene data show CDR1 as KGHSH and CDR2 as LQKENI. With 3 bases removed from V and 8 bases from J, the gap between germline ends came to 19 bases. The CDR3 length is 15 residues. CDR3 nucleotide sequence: TGTGCCAGCTCACCGGTTAATCAGGGCCACGAGGGCTACACCTTC. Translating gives CASSPVNQGHEGYTF.

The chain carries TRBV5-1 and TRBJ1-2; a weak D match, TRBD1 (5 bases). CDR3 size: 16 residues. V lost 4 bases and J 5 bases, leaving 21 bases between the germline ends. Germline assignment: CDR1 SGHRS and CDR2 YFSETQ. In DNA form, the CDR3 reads TGCGCCAGCAGCCGGGACTTAGGGACGGACCAGTATGGCTACACCTTC. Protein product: CASSRDLGTDQYGYTF. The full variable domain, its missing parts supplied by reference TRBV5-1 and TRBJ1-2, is KAGVTQTPRYLIKTRGQQVTLSCSPISGHRSVSWYQQTPGQGLQFLFEYFSETQRNKGNFPGRFSGRQFSNSRSEMNVSTLELGDSALYLCASSRDLGTDQYGYTFGSGTRLTVV.

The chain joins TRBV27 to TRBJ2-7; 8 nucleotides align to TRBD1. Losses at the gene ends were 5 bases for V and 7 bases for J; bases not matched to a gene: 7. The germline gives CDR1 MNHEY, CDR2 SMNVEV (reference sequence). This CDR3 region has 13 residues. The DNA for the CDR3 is TGTGCCAGCAGTCCTCCAGGGGGCAAGGAGCAGTACTTC. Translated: CASSPPGGKEQYF.

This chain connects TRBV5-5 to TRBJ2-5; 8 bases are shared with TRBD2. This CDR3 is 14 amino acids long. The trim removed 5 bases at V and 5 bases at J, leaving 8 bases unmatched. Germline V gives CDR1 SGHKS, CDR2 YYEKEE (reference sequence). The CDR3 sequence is CASRSGSEAETQYF. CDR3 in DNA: TGTGCCAGCAGGAGCGGGAGCGAAGCCGAGACCCAGTACTTC.

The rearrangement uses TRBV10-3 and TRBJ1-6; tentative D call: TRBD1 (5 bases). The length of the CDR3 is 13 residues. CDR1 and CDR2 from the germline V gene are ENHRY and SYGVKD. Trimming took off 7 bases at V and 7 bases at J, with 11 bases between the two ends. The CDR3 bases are TGTGCCATCATGGGGGGTTTCAATTCACCCCTCCACTTT. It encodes CAIMGGFNSPLHF.

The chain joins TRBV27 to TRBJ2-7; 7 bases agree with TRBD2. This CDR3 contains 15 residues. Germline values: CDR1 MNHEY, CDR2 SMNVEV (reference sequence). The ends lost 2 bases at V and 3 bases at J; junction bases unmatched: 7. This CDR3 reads CASSLAASGSYEQYF. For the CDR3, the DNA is TGTGCCAGCAGTTTAGCGGCTAGCGGTAGCTACGAGCAGTACTTC.

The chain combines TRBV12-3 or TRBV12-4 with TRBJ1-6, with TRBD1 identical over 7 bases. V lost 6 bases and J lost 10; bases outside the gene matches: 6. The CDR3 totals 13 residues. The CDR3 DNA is TGTGCCAGCAGACTGACAGGGAACTCACCCCTCCACTTT. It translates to CASRLTGNSPLHF.

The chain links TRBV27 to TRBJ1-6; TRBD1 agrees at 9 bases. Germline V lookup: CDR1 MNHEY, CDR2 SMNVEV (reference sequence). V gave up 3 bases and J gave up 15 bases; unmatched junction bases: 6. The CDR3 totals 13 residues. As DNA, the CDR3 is TGTGCCAGCAGTTTCAGGACAGGGGCAGACCTCCACTTT. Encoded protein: CASSFRTGADLHF.

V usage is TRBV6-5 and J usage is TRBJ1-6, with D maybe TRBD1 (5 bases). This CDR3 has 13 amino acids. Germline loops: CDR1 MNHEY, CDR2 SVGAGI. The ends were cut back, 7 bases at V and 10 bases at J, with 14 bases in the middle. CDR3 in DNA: TGTGCCAGCACCCCCCTCCCAGGGTCACCCCTCCACTTT. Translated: CASTPLPGSPLHF.